This T cell receptor beta chain was sequenced during a study of CD8+CD57+ T cells in acquired aplastic anemia listed by TCRdb under 2018. As for the study more broadly: A mean of roughly 2.9 ug of DNA, ranging from roughly 0.17 to 30 ug, was extracted from sorted CD4+ and CD8+ cells. For healthy donor samples, the average read count was about 10 million for CD4+ cells and approximately 11 million for CD8+ cells. General study outcomes and caveats: No significant difference in CD8+ Simpson's diversity was found between patients and healthy controls (P=0.060). Roughly 30 CD8+ CDR3 sequences were shared between patients and controls but appeared highly expressed in patients and within their immunodominant clones.

Between the V and J ends, shortened by 3 bases and 9 bases respectively, the junction contains 6 bases. From cysteine to phenylalanine, the CDR3 is 12 amino acids long. The DNA shown is the 36-base CDR3, in frame from base 1. This clonotype was detected many times. What this receptor recognizes is not known. Qualities for individual bases were not recorded, and no much larger clone is one base off. In this study, sorted CD4+ and CD8+ T cells from the blood of healthy subjects and of severe aplastic anemia patients had their TCR repertoires deep-sequenced. Ficoll-Paque density gradient centrifugation was used to isolate peripheral blood mononuclear cells. Before DNA extraction, CD4+ and CD8+ T cells were sorted by FACS or by magnetic beads. TCR beta VDJ combination and CDR3 sequence profiling used genomic DNA as the template. TCR repertoire sequencing was run on an Illumina HiSeq 2000. Processing in the source paper ran as follows. Repertoire assessment relied on Simpson's diversity index, CDR3 size and DJ length profiles, and TRBV/TRBJ rearrangement plots. The most abundant DNA sequence in the deep sequencing data was taken as the immunodominant clone. CDR3 amino acid sequences were screened for sharing across subjects and compared with published repertoires and the VDJdb database. TCRdb reworked the public reads: Q25 trimming with fastp, MiXCR clone assembly, productive beta chains retained. Each record represents a unique CDR3 protein, reported with the most common genes and DNA among its rows. TCRdb assigned the V and J calls; the authors' analysis was not used. Within this sample are about 190,000 distinct CDR3 sequences, with 50% to 55% of them counted one time only. Around a sixth of the sample lies in the top ten.

This chain is built from TRBV12-3 or TRBV12-4 and TRBJ1-6, with no reliable assignment of the D segment. This TCR came from a human donor in good health, serving as a control. Specimen: sorted CD4+, CD8+, or CD8+CD57+ T cells (not recorded which) from PBMCs. The CDR3 sequence is CASSFPLSPLHF. The base sequence is TGTGCCAGCAGTTTCCCTCTTTCACCCCTCCACTTT.